The 11 T cell receptor beta chains presented below share a single source sample, sequenced in a study of a mutant IDH1 vaccine in newly diagnosed glioma. Time point defined: baseline, week 1 (first vaccination visit). The treatment: pre-vaccination baseline after standard-of-care therapy. The assay was immunoSEQ multiplex PCR, and TCRdb's table has in-frame clones only and misses some. The sample has 50,000 or so clones, approximately 81% seen once; the top ten hold roughly 19%. The starting material was PBMCs, obtained from a glioma patient treated with radiotherapy, temozolomide or both. The receptors shown here come from a man aged 18 to 30 with glioma.

This rearrangement joins TRBV19 to TRBJ1-1; 8 bases agree with TRBD1. Losses at the gene ends were 1 base for V and 1 base for J; bases not matched to a gene: 8. Germline CDR1 LNHDA, CDR2 SQIVND (reference sequence). This CDR3 is built from 17 residues. CDR3 protein: CASSIAGGRTRNTEAFF. CDR3 nucleotides: TGTGCCAGTAGTATAGCAGGGGGCAGAACACGGAACACTGAAGCTTTCTTT.

The V gene is TRBV18, the J gene TRBJ1-5; 8 bases fit TRBD1. J was trimmed by 1 base and V by 6 bases; bases with no gene match: 5. The CDR3 is made up of 15 amino acids. The germline V gene encodes CDR1 KGHSH and CDR2 LQKENI. The CDR3 nucleotides are TGTGCCAGCTCCGTGACAGGGGCAAGCAATCAGCCCCAGCATTTT. It specifies CASSVTGASNQPQHF.

The chain has TRBV9 and TRBJ2-6; D uncertain. Trimming removed 1 base at V and 0 bases at J, with 5 bases between. The CDR3 is 15 residues long. Germline V lookup: CDR1 SGDLS, CDR2 YYNGEE. The CDR3 DNA sequence: TGTGCCAGCAGCGTATTGGGCTCTGGGGCCAACGTCCTGACTTTC. It encodes CASSVLGSGANVLTF.

CDR3 protein: CASSQEDRAYSWKYF. The CDR3 nucleotides are TGTGCCAGCAGCCAAGAGGACAGGGCCTATTCATGGAAGTACTTC. V is TRBV14 and J is TRBJ2-7; TRBD1 aligns across 8 bases. J gave up 11 bases and V 0 bases, and 12 bases lay outside the gene matches. Germline V CDR1 and CDR2: SGHDN, FVKESK. The CDR3 loop spans 15 amino acids.

This clone came up once. J is TRBJ1-1 and V is TRBV4-3; 7 nucleotides line up with TRBD1. V trimming: 1 base; J trimming: 8 bases; junction bases outside the gene matches: 7. CDR1 and CDR2 from the germline V gene are LGHNA and YSLEER. The CDR3 consists of 14 residues. The CDR3 DNA follows: TGCGCCAGCAGCCAAGCCATTCAGGGGGGCGAAGCTTTCTTT. Amino acids: CASSQAIQGGEAFF.

The rearrangement links TRBV7-9 to TRBJ1-4, with 11 bases matching TRBD1. V lost 4 bases and J lost 5; bases outside the gene matches: 3. This CDR3 is 15 amino acids long. The V gene's germline CDR1 is SEHNR and CDR2 FQNEAQ (reference sequence). This chain's CDR3 is CASSSRDRGNEKLFF. The CDR3 coding sequence is TGTGCCAGCAGCTCACGGGACAGGGGGAATGAAAAACTGTTTTTT.

This clone was detected once. The CDR3 protein is CASSLAGSDYGYTF. The CDR3 DNA sequence: TGTGCCAGCAGCTTAGCGGGGTCGGACTATGGCTACACCTTC. V usage is TRBV7-8 and J usage is TRBJ1-2; D not resolved. CDR3 length: 14 residues. The germline V gene encodes CDR1 SGHVS and CDR2 FQNEAQ. Trimming left V 0 bases short and J 3 bases short, with 8 bases between.

The chain joins TRBV4-3 to TRBJ2-7; 9 bases map to TRBD1. CDR1 and CDR2 (germline): LGHNA, YSLEER. V lost 4 bases and J lost 0; bases outside the gene matches: 4. The CDR3 extends over 15 amino acids. The CDR3 protein is CASSPGQGLSYEQYF. CDR3 DNA: TGCGCCAGCAGCCCGGGACAGGGCCTCTCCTACGAGCAGTACTTC.

V gene TRBV5-1 combines with J gene TRBJ2-1; D is possibly TRBD2 (6 bases). Trimming removed 0 bases at V and 7 bases at J, with 14 bases between. The CDR3 covers 15 residues. The germline gives CDR1 SGHRS, CDR2 YFSETQ. CDR3 in DNA: TGCGCCAGCAGCTTGGGCGGGACCGACCCAAATGAGCAGTTCTTC. Translated, it gives CASSLGGTDPNEQFF. The whole variable domain, remainder taken from reference TRBV5-1 and TRBJ2-1, is KAGVTQTPRYLIKTRGQQVTLSCSPISGHRSVSWYQQTPGQGLQFLFEYFSETQRNKGNFPGRFSGRQFSNSRSEMNVSTLELGDSALYLCASSLGGTDPNEQFFGPGTRLTVL.

This rearrangement joins TRBV15 to TRBJ2-2, with a weak D call TRBD2 (6 bases). Trimming shortened V by 0 bases and J by 5 bases, and 10 bases separated the two germline ends. The CDR3 has 15 residues. The germline CDR1 and CDR2 sequences are LNHNV and YYDKDF (reference sequence). The CDR3 sequence is CATSRDREATGELFF. CDR3 sequence (DNA): TGTGCCACCAGCAGAGACAGGGAGGCGACCGGGGAGCTGTTTTTT.

The genes are TRBV5-4 and TRBJ2-7; D gene unclear. CDR1 SGHNT and CDR2 YYREEE come from the germline V gene (reference sequence). The CDR3 has 15 residues. V lost 0 bases and J 3 bases, leaving 13 bases between the germline ends. CDR3 DNA: TGTGCCAGCAGCTTGGATACGGGTAAGGGCTACGAGCAGTACTTC. This translates into CASSLDTGKGYEQYF.